These T cell receptor beta chains were read from a single sample in a study of control samples from healthy donors and cancer patients. Libraries were prepared by immunoSEQ multiplex PCR; TCRdb keeps only in-frame clonotypes and omits some of them. This sample carries 100,000 or so clones, approximately 83% of them seen once, and the ten largest clones take around 14%. The sequenced sample was blood. These receptors were collected from a woman aged 45 to 65 in good health. CDR3s include the opening cysteine and the closing phenylalanine or tryptophan.

V gene,CDR3 protein
TRBV6-5,CASAGQETQYF
TRBV11-2,CASRRTSEETQYF
TRBV15,CATSASGIYNEQFF
TRBV29-1,CSVNGNTEAFF
TRBV5-4,CASSSLSGGAYQETQYF
TRBV5-6,CASRQTGGPYEQYF
TRBV3-1/TRBV3-2,CASSGSPSGNTEAFF
TRBV6-4,CASSDSFGGEGSRNEQFF
TRBV7-3,CASSSGAPLLSTGELFF
TRBV16,CASRLGRDTEAFF
TRBV7-2,CASSSNPAGGPYEQYF
TRBV6-5,CASSFSGAYEQYF
TRBV7-2,CASSLRWGQGTEDSPLHF
TRBV18,CASQGTGDEKLFF
TRBV28,CASRSGPQETQYF
TRBV11-3,CASSLGEWGTGELFF
TRBV7-3,CASSLALRHEQFF
TRBV7-2,CASSLVSGTYEQYF
TRBV7-2,CASSLIREETQYF
TRBV7-2,CASSSSPNTEAFF
TRBV7-2,CASSSDSPGSGNTIYF
TRBV28,CASRKQGVADEQYF
TRBV6-1,CASSEPGWMAGNTIYF
TRBV27,CASRQGLDNYNEQFF
TRBV11-1,CASSLGQGVVREQYF
TRBV11-2,CASTSDRDNEKLFF
TRBV2,CASSEDRALSQPQHF
TRBV19,CASTHPGTRGNYGYTF
TRBV7-6,CASSLTSGGVTDTQYF
TRBV28,CASSLGWYGYTF
TRBV7-2,CASSVKRAEQFF
TRBV5-1,CATRDGTDTQYF
TRBV4-3,CASSQDQTPGSYNEQFF
TRBV6-2/TRBV6-3,CASSNFGGGTEAFF
TRBV10-3,CAISEGLGGGNEQYF
TRBV5-1,CASSLMTGPYNSPLHF
TRBV6-2/TRBV6-3,CASSYLTGFEQFF
TRBV6-4,CASSAGANYGYTF
TRBV7-8,CASSQITSAGGAGGGELFF
TRBV4-1,CASSQDPRGITAFF
TRBV3-1/TRBV3-2,CASSQDTGVNYGYTF
TRBV11-1,CASSATAGTGQETQYF
TRBV29-1,CSGLRRQNTEAFF
TRBV12-3/TRBV12-4,CASEAVRTEAFF
TRBV27,CASQTGLGIYNSPLHF
TRBV6-2/TRBV6-3,CASSFLENTGELFF
TRBV18,CASSPMMVGKGIYEQYF
TRBV3-1/TRBV3-2,CASRQGKSSPLHF
TRBV15,CATSRDRIGRGEQYF
TRBV9,CASSVAAATGELFF
TRBV25-1,CASSEGGQGIGQPQHF
TRBV7-2,CASSLFSGGANTGELFF
TRBV9,CASSATSGGIPLKSTDTQYF
TRBV9,CASSVAGGVYNEQFF
TRBV5-4,CASSLPGLAGVTGELFF